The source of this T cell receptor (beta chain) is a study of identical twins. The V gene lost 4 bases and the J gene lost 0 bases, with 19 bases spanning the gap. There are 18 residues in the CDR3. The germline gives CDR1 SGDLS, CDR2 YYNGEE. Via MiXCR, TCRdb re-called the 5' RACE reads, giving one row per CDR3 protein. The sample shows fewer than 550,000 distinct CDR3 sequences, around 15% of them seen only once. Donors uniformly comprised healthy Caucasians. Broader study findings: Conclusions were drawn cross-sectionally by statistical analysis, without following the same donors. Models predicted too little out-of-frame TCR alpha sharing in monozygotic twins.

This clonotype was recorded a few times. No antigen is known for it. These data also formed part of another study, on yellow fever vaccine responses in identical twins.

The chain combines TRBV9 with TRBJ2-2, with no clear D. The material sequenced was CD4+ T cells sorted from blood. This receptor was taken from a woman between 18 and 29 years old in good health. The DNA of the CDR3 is TGTGCCAGCAGCAAAAGTTTACTTGGTTTCGCGAACACCGGGGAGCTGTTTTTT. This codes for CASSKSLLGFANTGELFF.